This T cell receptor (beta chain) was observed in a study of CD8 T cells in ankylosing spondylitis. Study-level results: Blood from ankylosing spondylitis patients appeared to carry a characteristic eight-variant TCR beta motif.

This CDR3 is 16 amino acids long. J was trimmed by 3 bases and V by 1 base; bases with no gene match: 2. Germline lookup yields CDR1 ENHRY and CDR2 SYGVKD. As for this clonotype: The antigen is not known.

TCRdb passed the 5' RACE reads through MiXCR, listing each CDR3 protein once. The sample carries 330,000 or so distinct CDR3 sequences, under 8.5% recorded once. The clonotype was recovered from a male donor with ankylosing spondylitis. The sample was blood, either unsorted or a sorted T cell fraction (not recorded which). V gene TRBV10-3 combines with J gene TRBJ2-1; 11 bases map to TRBD2. The CDR3 DNA reads TGTGCCATCAGTGAGTTCGGGACTAGCGGCTACAATGAGCAGTTCTTC. It is translated as CAISEFGTSGYNEQFF.